What follows are 2 T cell receptor beta chains derived from one specimen sequenced in a study of shared T cell receptors in the human thymus. Here immunoSEQ multiplex PCR was the method, and the copy in TCRdb shows in-frame clones only, minus some. Among 630,000 or so clones, approximately 89% were seen once, and the ten largest hold roughly 0.0086%. The same data also contributed to another study, on human thymus T cells.

Material for sequencing was thymocytes. Receptor source: a boy under two years old with a congenital heart defect.

The table lists this clone with a few counts. This chain uses TRBV5-4 with TRBJ2-3; D is ambiguous. Germline V CDR1 and CDR2: SGHNT, YYREEE (reference sequence). The ends were cut back, 2 bases at V and 2 bases at J, with 3 bases in the middle. CDR3 length equals 12 residues. The CDR3 region has the DNA TGTGCCAGCAGCTTCTACACAGATACGCAGTATTTT. Translation gives CASSFYTDTQYF. Together with reference TRBV5-4 and TRBJ2-3, the CDR3 gives the full variable domain: ETGVTQSPTHLIKTRGQQVTLRCSSQSGHNTVSWYQQALGQGPQFIFQYYREEENGRGNFPPRFSGLQFPNYSSELNVNALELDDSALYLCASSFYTDTQYFGPGTRLTVL.

This clone has only one observation. J is TRBJ2-6 and V is TRBV4-1; D may be TRBD2 (5 bases). This CDR3 has 15 residues. Trimming removed 4 bases at V and 4 bases at J, with 11 bases between. Germline V gene data show CDR1 as MGHRA and CDR2 as YSYEKL. In DNA, the CDR3 is TGCGCCAGCAGCCTCGGGGTGCGGGGGGCCAACGTCCTGACTTTC. Protein: CASSLGVRGANVLTF.